The next 9 T cell receptor beta chains were all read from a single sample in a study of Graves' ophthalmopathy and Graves' hyperthyroidism. Researchers took RNA transcripts and amplified TCR beta CDR3 regions from them. HTBI primers served in a first-round RT-PCR, which a second-round multiplex PCR followed. TCRdb reanalysed the multiplex PCR reads using MiXCR and keeps one entry per CDR3 protein. The sample carries about 620,000 distinct CDR3 sequences, 22% recorded once. Sequencing was performed on peripheral blood. These receptors originate from a young woman with stable Graves' hyperthyroidism. Some clones in this sample may be carry-over from other donors' samples.

The sample holds a few counts of this clonotype. V usage is TRBV2 and J usage is TRBJ1-1; no reliable D call. From germline, CDR1 is SNHLY and CDR2 FYNNEI. The CDR3 runs 15 residues. Trimming took 8 bases from V and 2 from J, leaving 18 bases between them. The CDR3 sequence is CASGIGSPGNTEAFF. CDR3 coding DNA: TGTGCCAGCGGTATCGGCTCTCCAGGAAACACTGAAGCTTTCTTT.

This clonotype was seen more than once but under ten times. The chain couples TRBV4-1 to TRBJ2-2; no firm D call. Germline V CDR1 and CDR2: MGHRA, YSYEKL. The CDR3 runs to 15 residues. V was shortened by 4 bases and J by 0 bases, with 9 bases between the two germline ends. The DNA of the CDR3 is TGCGCCAGCAGCCCCATAGCAACGAACACCGGGGAGCTGTTTTTT. It translates to CASSPIATNTGELFF.

The rearrangement uses TRBV7-9 and TRBJ2-7; tentatively, D is TRBD1 (6 bases). V lost 1 base, J lost 7 bases, and 8 bases lay in between. Germline CDR1 is SEHNR and CDR2 is FQNEAQ (reference sequence). CDR3 size: 12 residues. The CDR3 nucleotides are TGTGCCAGCAGCTTAGAGGGGACAGAGCAGTACGTC. Translation gives CASSLEGTEQYV.

In this sample, this clonotype turned up a few times. The chain carries TRBV6-1 and TRBJ1-6; the D is unclear. Germline lookup yields CDR1 MNHNS and CDR2 SASEGT. Trimming shortened V by 2 bases and J by 5 bases, and 10 bases separated the two germline ends. This CDR3 is built from 15 residues. The CDR3: CASSETGNNNSPLHF. Here the CDR3 DNA reads TGTGCCAGCAGTGAAACGGGGAACAATAATTCACCCCTCCACTTT.

V gene TRBV11-3 combines with J gene TRBJ2-5; perhaps TRBD1 as D (6 bases). This CDR3 has 17 residues. Germline CDR1 SGHNT, CDR2 YENEEA. V was clipped by 5 bases and J by 5 bases, with 24 bases between them. CDR3 amino acids: CASSLNDRPRAWETQYF. Written as DNA, the CDR3 is TGTGCCAGCAGCCTGAACGACAGGCCCCGGGCGTGGGAGACCCAGTACTTC.

Ten or more counts support this clonotype. This rearrangement joins TRBV27 to TRBJ1-2; unclear D gene. The CDR3 loop spans 13 amino acids. The V end was cut by 2 bases, the J end by 4 bases, with 8 bases between. Per the germline V gene, CDR1 is MNHEY and CDR2 is SMNVEV (reference sequence). The DNA of the CDR3 is TGTGCCAGCAGTTTACACGGTACCTATGGCTACACCTTC. It specifies CASSLHGTYGYTF.

In this sample, this clonotype turned up many times. The chain combines TRBV27 with TRBJ1-2; D might be TRBD1 (6 bases). The CDR3 loop spans 17 amino acids. Germline V CDR1 and CDR2: MNHEY, SMNVEV (reference sequence). Trimming removed 6 bases from V and 3 bases from J, with 23 bases in between. The DNA for the CDR3 is TGTGCCAGCAGGCCCTGGGTGCAGGGGCCGACGTACTATGGCTACACCTTC. It encodes CASRPWVQGPTYYGYTF.

The sample holds many counts of this clonotype. The chain joins TRBV30 to TRBJ1-5, with D perhaps TRBD1 (6 bases). V was pared by 2 bases and J by 2 bases, with 7 bases between. The CDR3 is 13 amino acids. Germline assignment: CDR1 GTSNPN and CDR2 SVGIG (reference sequence). The CDR3 is CAWSRTGNQPQHF. For the CDR3, the DNA is TGTGCCTGGAGTCGGACAGGCAATCAGCCCCAGCATTTT.

This clonotype was recorded at least ten times. The J gene is TRBJ2-5, the V gene TRBV18, with D perhaps matching TRBD1 or TRBD2 (5 bases each). The CDR3 sequence is 13 residues long. Germline assignment: CDR1 KGHSH and CDR2 LQKENI. The germline V and J ends were trimmed by 2 bases and 6 bases, with 10 bases remaining between them. The CDR3: CASSPGTQQTQYF. CDR3 coding DNA: TGTGCCAGCTCACCAGGGACCCAGCAGACCCAGTACTTC.